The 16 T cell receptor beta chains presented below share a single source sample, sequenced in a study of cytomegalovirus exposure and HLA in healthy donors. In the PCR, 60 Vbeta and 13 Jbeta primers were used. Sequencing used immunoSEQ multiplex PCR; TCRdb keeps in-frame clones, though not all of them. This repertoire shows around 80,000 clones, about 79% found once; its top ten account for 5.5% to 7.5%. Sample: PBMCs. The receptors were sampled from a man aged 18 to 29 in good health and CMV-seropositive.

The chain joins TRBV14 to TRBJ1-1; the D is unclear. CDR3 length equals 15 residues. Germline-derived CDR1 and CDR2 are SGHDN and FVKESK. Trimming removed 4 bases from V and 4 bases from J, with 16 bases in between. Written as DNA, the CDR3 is TGTGCCAGCAGCCCCTCGCGAGGTTTCGGCACTGAAGCTTTCTTT. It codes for CASSPSRGFGTEAFF.

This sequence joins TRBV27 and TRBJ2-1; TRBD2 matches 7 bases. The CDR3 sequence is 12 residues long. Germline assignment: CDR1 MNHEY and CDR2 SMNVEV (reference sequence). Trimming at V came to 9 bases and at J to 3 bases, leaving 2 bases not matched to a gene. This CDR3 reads CASSGRYNEQFF. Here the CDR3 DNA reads TGTGCCAGTAGCGGGCGCTACAATGAGCAGTTCTTC.

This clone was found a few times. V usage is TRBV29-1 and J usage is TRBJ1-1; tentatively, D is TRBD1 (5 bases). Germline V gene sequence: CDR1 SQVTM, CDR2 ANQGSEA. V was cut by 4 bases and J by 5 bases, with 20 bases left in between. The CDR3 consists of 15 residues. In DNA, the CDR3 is TGCAGCGTTGGGAGACTTCAGCAGGGAGGGACTGAAGCTTTCTTT. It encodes CSVGRLQQGGTEAFF.

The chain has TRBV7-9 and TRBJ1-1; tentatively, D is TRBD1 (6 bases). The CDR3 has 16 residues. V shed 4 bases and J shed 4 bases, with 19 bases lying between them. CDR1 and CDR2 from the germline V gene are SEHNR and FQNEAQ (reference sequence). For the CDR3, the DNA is TGTGCCAGCAGCTCCCTCTTGTGGGGCAGGGGCACTGAAGCTTTCTTT. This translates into CASSSLLWGRGTEAFF.

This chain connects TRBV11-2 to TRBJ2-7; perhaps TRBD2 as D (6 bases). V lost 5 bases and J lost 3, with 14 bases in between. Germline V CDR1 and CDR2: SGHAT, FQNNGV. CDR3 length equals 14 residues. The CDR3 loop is CASSLSGGNYEQYF. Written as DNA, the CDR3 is TGTGCCAGCAGCCTTAGTGGGGGGAACTACGAGCAGTACTTC.

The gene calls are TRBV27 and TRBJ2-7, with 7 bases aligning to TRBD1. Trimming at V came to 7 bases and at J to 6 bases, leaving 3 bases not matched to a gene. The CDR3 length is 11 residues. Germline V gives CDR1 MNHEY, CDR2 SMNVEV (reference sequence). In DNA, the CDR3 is TGTGCCAGCAAGGGGGCGATCGAGCAGTACTTC. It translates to CASKGAIEQYF.

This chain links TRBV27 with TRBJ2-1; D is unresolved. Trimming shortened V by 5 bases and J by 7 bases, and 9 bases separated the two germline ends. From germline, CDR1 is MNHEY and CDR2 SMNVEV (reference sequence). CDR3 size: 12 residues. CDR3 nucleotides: TGTGCCAGCAGTCGCCCCGCGAATGAGCAGTTCTTC. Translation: CASSRPANEQFF.

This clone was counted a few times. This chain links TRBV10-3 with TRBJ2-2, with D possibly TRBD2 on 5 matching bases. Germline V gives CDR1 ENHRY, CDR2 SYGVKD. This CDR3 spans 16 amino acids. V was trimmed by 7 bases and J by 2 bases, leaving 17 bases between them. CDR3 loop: CAITTPGLTNTGELFF. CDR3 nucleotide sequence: TGTGCCATCACCACGCCAGGACTGACAAACACCGGGGAGCTGTTTTTT.

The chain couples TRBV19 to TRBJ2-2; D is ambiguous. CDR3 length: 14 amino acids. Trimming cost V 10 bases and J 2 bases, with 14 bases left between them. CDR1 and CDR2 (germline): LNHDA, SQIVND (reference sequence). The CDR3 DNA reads TGTGCCACCAAAGTCCAGATTAACACCGGGGAGCTGTTTTTT. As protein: CATKVQINTGELFF.

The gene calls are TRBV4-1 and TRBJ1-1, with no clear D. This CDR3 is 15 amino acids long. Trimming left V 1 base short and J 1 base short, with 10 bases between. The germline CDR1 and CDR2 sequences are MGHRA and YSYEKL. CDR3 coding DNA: TGCGCCAGCAGCCAAGGTGACACCTCGAACACTGAAGCTTTCTTT. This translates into CASSQGDTSNTEAFF.

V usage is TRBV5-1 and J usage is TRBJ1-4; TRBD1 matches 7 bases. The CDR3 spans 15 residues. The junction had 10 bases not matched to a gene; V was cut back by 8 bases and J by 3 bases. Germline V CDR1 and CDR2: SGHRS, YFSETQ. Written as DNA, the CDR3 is TGCGCCAGTTCCGTTTCGGGACAGTCTAATGAAAAACTGTTTTTT. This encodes CASSVSGQSNEKLFF. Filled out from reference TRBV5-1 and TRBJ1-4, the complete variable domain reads KAGVTQTPRYLIKTRGQQVTLSCSPISGHRSVSWYQQTPGQGLQFLFEYFSETQRNKGNFPGRFSGRQFSNSRSEMNVSTLELGDSALYLCASSVSGQSNEKLFFGSGTQLSVL.

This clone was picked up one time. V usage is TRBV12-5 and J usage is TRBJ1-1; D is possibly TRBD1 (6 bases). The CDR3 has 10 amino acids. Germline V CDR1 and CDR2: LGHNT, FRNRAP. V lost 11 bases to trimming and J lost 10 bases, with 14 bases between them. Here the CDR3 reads CAGREGVAFF. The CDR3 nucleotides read TGTGCTGGAAGGGAGGGGGTAGCTTTCTTT.

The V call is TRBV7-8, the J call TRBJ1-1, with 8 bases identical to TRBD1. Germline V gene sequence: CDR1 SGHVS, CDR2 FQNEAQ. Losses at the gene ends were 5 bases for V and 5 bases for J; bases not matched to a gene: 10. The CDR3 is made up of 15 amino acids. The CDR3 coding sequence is TGTGCCAGCAGCACCGATCAGGGGGCTGGGACTGAAGCTTTCTTT. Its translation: CASSTDQGAGTEAFF.

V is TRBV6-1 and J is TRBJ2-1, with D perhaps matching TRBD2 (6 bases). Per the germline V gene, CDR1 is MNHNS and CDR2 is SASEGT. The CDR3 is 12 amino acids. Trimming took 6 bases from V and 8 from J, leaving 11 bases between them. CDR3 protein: CASRPGGDEQFF. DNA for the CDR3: TGTGCCAGCAGACCCGGGGGAGATGAGCAGTTCTTC.

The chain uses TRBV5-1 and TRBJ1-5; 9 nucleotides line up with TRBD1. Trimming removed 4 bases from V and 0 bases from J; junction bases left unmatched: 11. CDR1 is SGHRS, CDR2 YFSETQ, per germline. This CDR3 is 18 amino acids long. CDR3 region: CASSEAGTGPYSNQPQHF. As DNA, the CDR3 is TGCGCCAGCAGCGAGGCCGGGACAGGGCCCTATAGCAATCAGCCCCAGCATTTT.

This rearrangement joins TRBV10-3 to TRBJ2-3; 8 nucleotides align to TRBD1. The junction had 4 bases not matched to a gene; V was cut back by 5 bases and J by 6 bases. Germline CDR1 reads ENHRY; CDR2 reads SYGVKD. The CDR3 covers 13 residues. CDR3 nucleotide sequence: TGTGCCATCAGTCAGGGGGCTCGGGATACGCAGTATTTT. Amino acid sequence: CAISQGARDTQYF.